This entry features one TCR beta chain sequence. What it binds is not known. The data were obtained in a study of breast tumors, draining lymph nodes, adjacent tissues. TCRdb recomputed calls from the multiplex PCR reads with MiXCR, one row per CDR3 protein. The sample lists some 100,000 distinct CDR3 sequences, about 20% occurring once. Axillary draining lymph nodes of breast cancer patients supplied the node samples. Study findings and constraints: Tumor TCR diversity was below lymph nodes but above nontumor tissue. Data only fit, rather than demonstrated, lymph node origin of most tumor T cells. Compared with basal-like, luminal-like tumors shared significantly more repertoire with nontumor tissue. Findings are consistent with lymph node origin and intratumoral expansion of most tumor T cells.

The TCR was taken from a female donor with breast cancer. Some clones in this sample may be carry-over from other donors' samples. Sequences were obtained from axillary lymph node tissue.

The CDR3 loop reads CATSMERGVIDTQYF. The CDR3 nucleotides are TGTGCCACCAGCATGGAGCGGGGGGTGATAGATACGCAGTATTTT. The chain is built from TRBV15 and TRBJ2-3; 9 bases map to TRBD2. V shed 4 bases, J shed 5 bases, and the junction held 7 bases outside the gene matches. CDR1 is LNHNV, CDR2 YYDKDF, per germline (reference sequence). The CDR3 runs 15 residues.